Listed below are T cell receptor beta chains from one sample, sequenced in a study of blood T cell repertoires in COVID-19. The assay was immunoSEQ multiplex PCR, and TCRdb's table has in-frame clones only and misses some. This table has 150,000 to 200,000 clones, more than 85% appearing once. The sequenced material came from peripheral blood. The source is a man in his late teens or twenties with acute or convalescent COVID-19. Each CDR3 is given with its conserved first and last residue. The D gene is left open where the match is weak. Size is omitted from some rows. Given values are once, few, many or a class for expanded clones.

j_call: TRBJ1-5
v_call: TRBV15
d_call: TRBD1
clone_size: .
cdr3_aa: CATTPTGGNQPQHF
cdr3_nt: TGTGCCACCACCCCGACAGGGGGCAATCAGCCCCAGCATTTT

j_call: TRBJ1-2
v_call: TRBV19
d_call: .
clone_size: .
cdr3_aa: CASSNGQSYGYTF
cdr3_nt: TGTGCCAGTAGTAATGGACAGAGCTATGGCTACACCTTC

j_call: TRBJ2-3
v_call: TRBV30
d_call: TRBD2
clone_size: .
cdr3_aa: CAWSDLAGTDTQYF
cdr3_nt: TGTGCCTGGAGTGATCTAGCGGGCACAGATACGCAGTATTTT

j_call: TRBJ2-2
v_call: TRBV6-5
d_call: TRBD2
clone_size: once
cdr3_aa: CASSSGTNTGELFF
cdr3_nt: TGTGCCAGCAGTAGCGGGACTAACACCGGGGAGCTGTTTTTT

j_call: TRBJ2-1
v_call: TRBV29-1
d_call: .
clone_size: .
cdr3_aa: CSVEGQDAYNEQFF
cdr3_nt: TGCAGCGTTGAGGGGCAGGACGCCTACAATGAGCAGTTCTTC

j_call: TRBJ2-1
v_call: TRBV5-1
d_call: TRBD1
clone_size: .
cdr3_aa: CASSYGQGTFF
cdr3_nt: TGCGCCAGCAGCTACGGACAGGGGACGTTCTTC

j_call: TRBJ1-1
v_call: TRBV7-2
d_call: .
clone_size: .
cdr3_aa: CASSLLGMNTEAFF
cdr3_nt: TGTGCCAGCAGCTTACTGGGCATGAACACTGAAGCTTTCTTT

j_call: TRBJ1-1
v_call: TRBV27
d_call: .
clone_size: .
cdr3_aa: CASSLSGMTNTEAFF
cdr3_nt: TGTGCCAGCAGTCTGTCAGGGATGACGAACACTGAAGCTTTCTTT

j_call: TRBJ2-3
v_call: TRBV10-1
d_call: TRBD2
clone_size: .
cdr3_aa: CASSPLAGGRNTQYF
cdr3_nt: TGCGCCAGCAGCCCACTAGCGGGGGGCAGGAATACGCAGTATTTT

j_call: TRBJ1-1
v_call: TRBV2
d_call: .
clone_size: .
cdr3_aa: CASSESAPAGAFF
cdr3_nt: TGTGCCAGCAGTGAAAGTGCTCCCGCAGGGGCTTTCTTT

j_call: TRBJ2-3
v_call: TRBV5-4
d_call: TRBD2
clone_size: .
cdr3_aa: CASSLTSGGWYF
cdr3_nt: TGTGCCAGCAGCTTGACTAGCGGGGGGTGGTATTTT

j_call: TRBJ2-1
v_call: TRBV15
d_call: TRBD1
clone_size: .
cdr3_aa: CATNKGQGAYNEQFF
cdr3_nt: TGTGCCACCAATAAGGGACAGGGGGCCTACAATGAGCAGTTCTTC

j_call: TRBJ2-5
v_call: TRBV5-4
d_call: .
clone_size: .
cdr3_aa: CASSLGRGQETQYF
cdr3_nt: TGTGCCAGCAGCTTGGGTAGGGGCCAAGAGACCCAGTACTTC

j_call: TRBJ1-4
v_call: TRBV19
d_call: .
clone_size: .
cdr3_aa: CASSTGEEKLFF
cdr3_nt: TGTGCCAGTAGTACCGGGGAAGAAAAACTGTTTTTT

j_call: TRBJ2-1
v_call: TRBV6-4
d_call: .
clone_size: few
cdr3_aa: CASGRGGSYNEQFF
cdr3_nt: TGTGCCAGCGGAAGGGGGGGCTCCTACAATGAGCAGTTCTTC

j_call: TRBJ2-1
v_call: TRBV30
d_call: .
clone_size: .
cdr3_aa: CAWSKGIGHEQFF
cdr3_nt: TGTGCCTGGAGCAAGGGGATAGGCCATGAGCAGTTCTTC

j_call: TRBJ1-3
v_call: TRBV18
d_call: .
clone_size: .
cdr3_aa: CASSPQAANSGNTIYF
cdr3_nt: TGTGCCAGCTCACCACAGGCAGCGAACTCTGGAAACACCATATATTTT

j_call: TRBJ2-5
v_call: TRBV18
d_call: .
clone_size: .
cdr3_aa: CASSPALQETQYF
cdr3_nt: TGTGCCAGCTCACCGGCTTTGCAAGAGACCCAGTACTTC

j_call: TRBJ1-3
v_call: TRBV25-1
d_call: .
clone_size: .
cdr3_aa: CASSAGLYASGNTIYF
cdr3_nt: TGTGCCAGCAGCGCGGGCCTTTACGCATCTGGAAACACCATATATTTT

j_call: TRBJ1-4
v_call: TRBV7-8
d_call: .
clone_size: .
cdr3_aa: CASSYAGTIGDEKLFF
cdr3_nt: TGTGCCAGCAGCTACGCCGGGACAATAGGCGATGAAAAACTGTTTTTT

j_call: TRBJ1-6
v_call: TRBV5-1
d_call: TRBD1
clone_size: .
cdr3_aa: CASSGTGNNSPLHF
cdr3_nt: TGCGCCAGCAGCGGGACAGGGAATAATTCACCCCTCCACTTT

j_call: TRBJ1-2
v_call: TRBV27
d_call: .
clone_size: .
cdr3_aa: CASSLGGGYGYTF
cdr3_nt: TGTGCCAGCAGTTTAGGGGGGGGCTATGGCTACACCTTC

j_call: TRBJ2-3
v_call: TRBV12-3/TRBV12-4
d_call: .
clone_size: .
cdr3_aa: CASSLSHGDTQYF
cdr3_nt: TGTGCCAGCAGTTTAAGCCATGGAGATACGCAGTATTTT